Listed below are T cell receptor beta chains from one sample, sequenced in a study of T cell responses to AZD1222 COVID-19 vaccine. The protocol was immunoSEQ multiplex PCR, while the TCRdb copy is restricted to in-frame clones and leaves out a portion. The table lists approximately 73,000 clones, 82% of them singletons. This specimen consisted of peripheral blood, obtained on day 0 of AZD1222 vaccination. The receptor source for this set is an adult in good health. The CDR3 runs from the conserved cysteine through the conserved F or W. Each record gives: D gene, clone size, V gene, J gene, CDR3 DNA, CDR3 protein. D genes are given only for firm matches. Clone sizes are given selectively: once, few, many, or a class where the clone is expanded.

>TRBD1|NA|TRBV6-5|TRBJ2-2
TGTGCCAGCAGTTACTCCTACAGGGGGAACACCGGGGAGCTGTTTTTT
CASSYSYRGNTGELFF
>NA|NA|TRBV25-1|TRBJ1-3
TGTGCCAGCAGTGAATTGGTAGGGAAGGACGGAAACACCATATATTTT
CASSELVGKDGNTIYF
>TRBD1|few|TRBV25-1|TRBJ1-1
TGTGCCAGCAGTGACTCGCCCCGGGACAGGGGGATGTCTGAAGCTTTCTTT
CASSDSPRDRGMSEAFF
>NA|NA|TRBV27|TRBJ1-3
TGTGCCAGCAGTGAAGAAGGAGGGGTAAAAGGAAACACCATATATTTT
CASSEEGGVKGNTIYF
>TRBD1|NA|TRBV6-1|TRBJ2-7
TGTGCCAGCAGTGAAGCTTCGGCAAGGGGGCCCTACGAGCAGTACTTC
CASSEASARGPYEQYF
>NA|NA|TRBV18|TRBJ2-3
TGTGCCAGCTCACCTGAGGGTCTAACAGATACGCAGTATTTT
CASSPEGLTDTQYF
>TRBD1|NA|TRBV27|TRBJ2-5
TGTGCCAGCAGTCCATGGACAGGACAAGAGACCCAGTACTTC
CASSPWTGQETQYF
>NA|NA|TRBV12-3/TRBV12-4|TRBJ1-1
TGTGCCAGCAGACTCCGGGTGAACACTGAAGCTTTCTTT
CASRLRVNTEAFF
>NA|NA|TRBV30|TRBJ1-1
TGTGCCTGCAGAGGTTCTGGCACTGAAGCTTTCTTT
CACRGSGTEAFF
>TRBD2|NA|TRBV6-2/TRBV6-3|TRBJ2-1
TGTGCCAGCAGCGGGGAGCGGGGGGCACCTAGCTCCTACAATGAGCAGTTCTTC
CASSGERGAPSSYNEQFF
>TRBD1|once|TRBV19|TRBJ2-2
TGTGCCAGTAGTCGCCCAGGGGGCGCTGGCACCGGGGAGCTGTTTTTT
CASSRPGGAGTGELFF
>TRBD1|NA|TRBV5-1|TRBJ2-1
TGCGCCAGCAGCTTCCGGGACAGAACTCCCAATGAGCAGTTCTTC
CASSFRDRTPNEQFF
>TRBD1|NA|TRBV7-9|TRBJ2-6
TGTGCCAGCAGCTTAGCATTGGGACAGGCCCACTCTGGGGCCAACGTCCTGACTTTC
CASSLALGQAHSGANVLTF
>NA|NA|TRBV27|TRBJ2-7
TGTGCCAGCAGGAACTCCTACGAGCAGTACTTC
CASRNSYEQYF
>NA|NA|TRBV7-8|TRBJ1-5
TGTGCCAGCAGCTTCGGCCCCTATGACAATCAGCCCCAGCATTTT
CASSFGPYDNQPQHF
>NA|few|TRBV18|TRBJ2-7
TGTGCCAGCTCACCACCGGGTCAGGGAGGGGGCGAGCAGTACTTC
CASSPPGQGGGEQYF
>NA|NA|TRBV11-2|TRBJ1-3
TGTGCCAGCAGCCCAAATCACAACTCTGGAAACACCATATATTTT
CASSPNHNSGNTIYF
>NA|NA|TRBV2|TRBJ1-5
TGTGCCAGCAGAGGACAGAACAATCAGCCCCAGCATTTT
CASRGQNNQPQHF
>NA|once|TRBV18|TRBJ1-4
TGTGCCAGCTCACCACAGGGTCCCGCAACTAATGAAAAACTGTTTTTT
CASSPQGPATNEKLFF
>TRBD2|NA|TRBV18|TRBJ2-3
TGTGCCAGCTCCCCCACTAGGGCGGGGGATCCCCCTGCGCAGTATTTT
CASSPTRAGDPPAQYF
>NA|once|TRBV27|TRBJ2-1
TGTGCCAGCAGTTTGGGAGGGGGTTGGAATGAGCAGTTCTTC
CASSLGGGWNEQFF
>TRBD1|NA|TRBV5-1|TRBJ2-2
TGCGCCAGCAGGGGACAGGGGAACACCGGGGAGCTGTTTTTT
CASRGQGNTGELFF
>TRBD2|few|TRBV5-1|TRBJ2-1
TGCGCCAGCAGCCCTAGCGGGGGCTACAATGAGCAGTTCTTC
CASSPSGGYNEQFF
>NA|few|TRBV5-1|TRBJ2-7
TGCGCCAGCAGCCTCAGGGAAGCGAATTCCTACGAGCAGTACTTC
CASSLREANSYEQYF
>TRBD1|medium-sized|TRBV19|TRBJ2-5
TGTGCCAGTAGTATCGGACAGGGAGGAGAGACCCAGTACTTC
CASSIGQGGETQYF
>TRBD1|NA|TRBV27|TRBJ1-1
TGTGCCAGCAGTCCTACAGGGGGCAGCACTGAAGCTTTCTTT
CASSPTGGSTEAFF
>NA|NA|TRBV11-2|TRBJ2-1
TGTGCCAGCAGCTTTCGGGAACTAGCATTGGAGCAGTTCTTC
CASSFRELALEQFF
>TRBD2|NA|TRBV2|TRBJ2-3
TGTGCCAGCAGTGAAATTGGTAGCGGGGGCACAGATACGCAGTATTTT
CASSEIGSGGTDTQYF
>NA|NA|TRBV9|TRBJ1-3
TGTGCCAGCAGCGTAGAACGGGGTCCCATATATTTT
CASSVERGPIYF
>NA|few|TRBV6-1|TRBJ2-5
TGTGCCAGCAGTGAAGTGGGGCCGACGGAGACCCAGTACTTC
CASSEVGPTETQYF
>NA|NA|TRBV11-2|TRBJ2-7
TGTGCCAGCAGCTTAGTTGTTGGAGTTTCCCCGGAGCAGTACTTC
CASSLVVGVSPEQYF
>NA|NA|TRBV7-9|TRBJ2-7
TGTGCCAGCAGCACCAGGGGGGGTAAGAACTACGAGCAGTACTTC
CASSTRGGKNYEQYF
>NA|NA|TRBV25-1|TRBJ2-1
TGTGCCAGCAGTGAAGTCGGCCACGACAATGAGCAGTTCTTC
CASSEVGHDNEQFF
>TRBD2|NA|TRBV11-2|TRBJ2-5
TGTGCCAGCAGCTCTCAGGGACTAGCGGGAGGAGAGACCCAGTACTTC
CASSSQGLAGGETQYF
>NA|medium-sized|TRBV6-5|TRBJ1-1
TGTGCCAGCAGGCAGGGTTTCGGCACTGAAGCTTTCTTT
CASRQGFGTEAFF
>NA|once|TRBV3-1/TRBV3-2|TRBJ2-3
TGTGCCAGCAGCCAAGTGTTTATGGAGTCAGATACGCAGTATTTT
CASSQVFMESDTQYF
>NA|NA|TRBV19|TRBJ2-1
TGTGCCAGTAGTATACCCCCTAATGAGCAGTTCTTC
CASSIPPNEQFF
>NA|NA|TRBV5-1|TRBJ1-2
TGCGCCAGCAGCCCTGTCCAGACGAGGAACTATGGCTACACCTTC
CASSPVQTRNYGYTF
>TRBD1|NA|TRBV9|TRBJ1-2
TGTGCCAGCAGCGCACAAAACCGACAGGGCCCCTATGGCTACACCTTC
CASSAQNRQGPYGYTF
>NA|NA|TRBV15|TRBJ2-7
TGTGCCACCAGCAGAGGGGGGTCCGGCGCCTACGAGCAGTACTTC
CATSRGGSGAYEQYF
>NA|NA|TRBV29-1|TRBJ2-7
TGCAGCGTTGTTACAGGGAGCTCCTACGAGCAGTACTTC
CSVVTGSSYEQYF
>NA|NA|TRBV6-4|TRBJ1-1
TGTGCCAGCAGATCAGGGGAGAGCACTGAAGCTTTCTTT
CASRSGESTEAFF